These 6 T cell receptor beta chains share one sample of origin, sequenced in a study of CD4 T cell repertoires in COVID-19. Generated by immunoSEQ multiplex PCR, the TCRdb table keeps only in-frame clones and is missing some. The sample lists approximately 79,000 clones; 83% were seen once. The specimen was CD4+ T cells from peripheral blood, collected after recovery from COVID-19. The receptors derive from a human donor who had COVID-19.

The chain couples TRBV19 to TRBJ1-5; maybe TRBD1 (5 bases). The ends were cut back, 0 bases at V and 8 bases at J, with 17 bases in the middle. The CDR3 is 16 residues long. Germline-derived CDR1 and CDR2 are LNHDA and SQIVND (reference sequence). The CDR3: CASSIEAGKSWEPQHF. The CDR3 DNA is TGTGCCAGTAGTATAGAGGCAGGGAAGTCCTGGGAGCCCCAGCATTTT.

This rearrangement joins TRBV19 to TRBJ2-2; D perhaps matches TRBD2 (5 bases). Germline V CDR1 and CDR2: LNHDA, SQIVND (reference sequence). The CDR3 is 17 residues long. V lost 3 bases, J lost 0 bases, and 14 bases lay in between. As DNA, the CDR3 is TGTGCCAGTAGTATTCTTCGGGGTCGGGCGAACACCGGGGAGCTGTTTTTT. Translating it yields CASSILRGRANTGELFF.

CDR3 protein: CASSTRPGQGAREQYF. The CDR3 bases are TGTGCCAGCAGCACCCGGCCGGGACAGGGGGCGAGGGAGCAGTACTTC. The chain has TRBV13 and TRBJ2-7, with 12 bases lining up with TRBD1. After removal of 5 bases from V and 7 bases from J, the junction contained 12 bases not matched to a gene. CDR1 is PRHDT, CDR2 FYEKMQ, per germline (reference sequence). This CDR3 has 16 amino acids.

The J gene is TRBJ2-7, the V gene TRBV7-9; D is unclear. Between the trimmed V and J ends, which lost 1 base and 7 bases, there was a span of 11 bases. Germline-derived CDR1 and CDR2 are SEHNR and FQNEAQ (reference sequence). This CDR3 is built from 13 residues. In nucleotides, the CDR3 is TGTGCCAGCAGCTTAGATAGTAGGTTTGAGCAGTACTTC. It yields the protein CASSLDSRFEQYF.

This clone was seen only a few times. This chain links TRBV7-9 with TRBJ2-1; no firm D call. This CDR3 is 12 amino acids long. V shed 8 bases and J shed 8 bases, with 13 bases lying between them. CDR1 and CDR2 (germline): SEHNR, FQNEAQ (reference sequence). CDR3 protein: CASEWNADEQFF. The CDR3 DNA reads TGTGCCAGCGAATGGAACGCCGATGAGCAGTTCTTC.

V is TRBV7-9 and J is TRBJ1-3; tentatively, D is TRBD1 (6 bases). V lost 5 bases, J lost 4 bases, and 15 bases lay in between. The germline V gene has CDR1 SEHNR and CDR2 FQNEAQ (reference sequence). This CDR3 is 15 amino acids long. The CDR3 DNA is TGTGCCAGCAGCCCGGACGGGGGCCGGGGAAACACCATATATTTT. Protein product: CASSPDGGRGNTIYF.